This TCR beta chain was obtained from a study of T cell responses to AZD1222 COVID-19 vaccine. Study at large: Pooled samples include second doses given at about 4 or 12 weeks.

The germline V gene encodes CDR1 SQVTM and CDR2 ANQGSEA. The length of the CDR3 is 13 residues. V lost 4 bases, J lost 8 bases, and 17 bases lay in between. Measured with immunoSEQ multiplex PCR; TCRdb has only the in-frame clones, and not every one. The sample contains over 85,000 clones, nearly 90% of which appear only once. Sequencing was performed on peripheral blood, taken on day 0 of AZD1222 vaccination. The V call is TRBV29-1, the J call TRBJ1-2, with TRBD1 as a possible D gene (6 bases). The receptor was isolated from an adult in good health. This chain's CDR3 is CSVVGGLHGGYTF. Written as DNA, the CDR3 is TGCAGCGTTGTTGGGGGGCTCCACGGAGGCTACACCTTC.